This TCR beta chain was captured in a study of Ad26.COV2.S vaccination and SARS-CoV-2 variants. The V end was cut by 6 bases, the J end by 11 bases, with 19 bases between. The V gene's germline CDR1 is MNHEY and CDR2 SVGEGT. This CDR3 region has 13 residues. Generated by immunoSEQ multiplex PCR, the TCRdb table keeps only in-frame clones and is missing some. The data show about 350,000 clones, 86% seen once. Stated treatment: about 20 received Ad26.COV2.S at low or high dose, single or two shots; roughly five received placebo; per-sample allocation not given. Following the first vaccine or placebo injection, samples were taken on day 63.

The clonotype comes from a person aged 18 to 59 who received the Ad26.COV2.S COVID-19 vaccine or a placebo. The chain is built from TRBV6-2 or TRBV6-3 and TRBJ1-1; tentatively, D is TRBD1 (6 bases). This material consisted of peripheral blood, taken in a trial of Ad26.COV2.S vaccine versus placebo. The CDR3 sequence is CASSTGTTKGAFF. CDR3 nucleotides: TGTGCCAGCAGCACCGGGACAACAAAGGGGGCTTTCTTT.